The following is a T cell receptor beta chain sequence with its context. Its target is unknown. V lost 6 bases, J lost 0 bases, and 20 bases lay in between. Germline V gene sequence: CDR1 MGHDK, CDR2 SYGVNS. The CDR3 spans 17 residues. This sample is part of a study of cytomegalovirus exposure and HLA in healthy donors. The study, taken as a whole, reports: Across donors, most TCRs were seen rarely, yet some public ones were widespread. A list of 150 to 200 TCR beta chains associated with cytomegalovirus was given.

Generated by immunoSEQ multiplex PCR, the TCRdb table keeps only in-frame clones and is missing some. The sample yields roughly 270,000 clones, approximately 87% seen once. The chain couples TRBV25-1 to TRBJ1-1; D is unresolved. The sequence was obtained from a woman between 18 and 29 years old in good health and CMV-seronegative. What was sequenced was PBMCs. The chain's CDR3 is CASRSAGRGFMNTEAFF. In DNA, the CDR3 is TGTGCCAGCAGAAGCGCCGGCCGGGGATTCATGAACACTGAAGCTTTCTTT.